The clone carrying this T cell receptor beta chain was counted ten times or more. With 3 bases removed from V and 6 bases from J, the gap between germline ends came to 15 bases. The germline CDR1 and CDR2 sequences are LNHDA and SQIVND (reference sequence). The CDR3 covers 14 residues. The record originates from a study of Graves' ophthalmopathy and Graves' hyperthyroidism. Pregnancy or lactation, uncontrolled infections and other autoimmune diseases were grounds for excluding patients. Orbital computed tomography and thyroid ultrasound, along with TRAb, serum thyroxine and clinical symptoms, underpinned diagnosis. RNA served as the template for amplifying TCR beta CDR3 regions. The first-round RT-PCR employed HTBI primers together with the Qiagen OneStep RT-PCR kit. A multiplex PCR was then performed as the second round. TCRdb passed the multiplex PCR reads through MiXCR, listing each CDR3 protein once. The sample has 500,000 to 800,000 distinct CDR3 sequences; roughly 41% are singletons.

The receptor's source is an adult man with Graves' ophthalmopathy. The sequencing input was peripheral blood. The chain uses TRBV19 and TRBJ2-7; D is possibly TRBD2 (6 bases). As DNA, the CDR3 is TGTGCCAGTAGTATGGAGGGGCTTGGGGCCGAGCAGTACTTC. Translation: CASSMEGLGAEQYF.